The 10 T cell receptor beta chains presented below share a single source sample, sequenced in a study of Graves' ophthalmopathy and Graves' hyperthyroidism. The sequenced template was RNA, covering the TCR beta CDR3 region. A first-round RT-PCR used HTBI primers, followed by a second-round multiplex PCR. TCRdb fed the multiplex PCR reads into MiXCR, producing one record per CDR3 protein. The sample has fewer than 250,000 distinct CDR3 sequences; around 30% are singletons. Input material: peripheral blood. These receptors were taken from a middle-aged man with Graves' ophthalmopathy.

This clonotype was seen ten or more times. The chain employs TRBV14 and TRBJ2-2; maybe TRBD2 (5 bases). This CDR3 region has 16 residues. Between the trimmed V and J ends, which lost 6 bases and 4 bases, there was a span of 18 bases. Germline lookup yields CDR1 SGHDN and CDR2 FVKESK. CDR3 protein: CASSIATGGITGELFF. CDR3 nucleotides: TGTGCCAGCAGTATAGCGACCGGAGGAATCACCGGGGAGCTGTTTTTT.

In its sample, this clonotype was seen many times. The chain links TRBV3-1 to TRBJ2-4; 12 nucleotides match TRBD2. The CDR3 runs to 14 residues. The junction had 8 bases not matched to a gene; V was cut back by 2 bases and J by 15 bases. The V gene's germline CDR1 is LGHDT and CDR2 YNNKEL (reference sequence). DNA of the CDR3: TGTGCCAGCAGCCAATCGACTAGCGGGAGTGGTGGGTACTTC. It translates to CASSQSTSGSGGYF.

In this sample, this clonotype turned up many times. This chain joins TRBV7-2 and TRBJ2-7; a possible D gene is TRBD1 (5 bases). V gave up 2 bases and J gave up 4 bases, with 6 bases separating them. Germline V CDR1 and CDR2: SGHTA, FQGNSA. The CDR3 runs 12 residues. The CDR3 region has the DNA TGTGCCAGCAGCTTACAGGGTTACGAGCAGTACTTC. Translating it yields CASSLQGYEQYF.

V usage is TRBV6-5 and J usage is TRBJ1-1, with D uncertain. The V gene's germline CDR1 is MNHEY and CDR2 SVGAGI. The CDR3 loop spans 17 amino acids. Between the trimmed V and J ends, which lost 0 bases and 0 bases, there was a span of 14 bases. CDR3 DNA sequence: TGTGCCAGCAGTTACTCGACTTCGTGGACGCTGAACACTGAAGCTTTCTTT. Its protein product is CASSYSTSWTLNTEAFF.

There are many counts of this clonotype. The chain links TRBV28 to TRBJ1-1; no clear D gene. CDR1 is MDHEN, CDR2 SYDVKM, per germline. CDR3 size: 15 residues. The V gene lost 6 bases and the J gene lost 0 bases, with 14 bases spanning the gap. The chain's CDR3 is CASRRNGVMNTEAFF. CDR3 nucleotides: TGTGCCAGCAGGAGAAATGGGGTCATGAACACTGAAGCTTTCTTT.

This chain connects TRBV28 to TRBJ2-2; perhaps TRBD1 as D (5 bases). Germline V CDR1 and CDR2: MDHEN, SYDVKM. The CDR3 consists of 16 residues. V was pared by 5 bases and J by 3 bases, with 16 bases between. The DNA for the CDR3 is TGTGCCAGCAGTCCAACAGGACCGGGCTACACCGGGGAGCTGTTTTTT. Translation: CASSPTGPGYTGELFF.

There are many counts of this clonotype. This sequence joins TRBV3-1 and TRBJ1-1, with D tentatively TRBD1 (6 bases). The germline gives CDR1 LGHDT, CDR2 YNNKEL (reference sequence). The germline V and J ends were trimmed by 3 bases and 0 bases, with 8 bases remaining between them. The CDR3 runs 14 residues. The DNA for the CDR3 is TGTGCCAGCAGCCACAGACAGGTGAACACTGAAGCTTTCTTT. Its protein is CASSHRQVNTEAFF.

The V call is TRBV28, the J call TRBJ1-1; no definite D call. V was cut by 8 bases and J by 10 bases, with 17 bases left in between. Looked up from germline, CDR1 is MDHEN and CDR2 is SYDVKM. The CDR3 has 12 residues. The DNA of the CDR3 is TGTGCCAGCTCCACCCCCAATCGTTCAGCTTTCTTT. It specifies CASSTPNRSAFF.

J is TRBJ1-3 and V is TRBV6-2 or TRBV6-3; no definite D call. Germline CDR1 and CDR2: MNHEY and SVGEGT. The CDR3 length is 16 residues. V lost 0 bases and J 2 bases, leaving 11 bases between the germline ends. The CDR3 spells CASSYSSRLPGNTIYF. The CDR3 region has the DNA TGTGCCAGCAGTTACTCGTCGAGACTACCTGGAAACACCATATATTTT.

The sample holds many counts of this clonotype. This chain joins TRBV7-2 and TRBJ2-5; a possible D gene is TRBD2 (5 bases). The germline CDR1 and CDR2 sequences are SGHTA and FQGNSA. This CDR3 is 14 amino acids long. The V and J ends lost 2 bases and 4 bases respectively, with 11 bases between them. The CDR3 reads CASSLPLVLETQYF. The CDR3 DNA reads TGTGCCAGCAGCTTACCACTAGTTTTAGAGACCCAGTACTTC.